The clone carrying this T cell receptor (beta chain) was counted only a few times. The germline V gene has CDR1 MDHEN and CDR2 SYDVKM. The CDR3 totals 20 residues. After removal of 8 bases from V and 1 base from J, the junction contained 21 bases not matched to a gene. The data stem from a study of blood T cell repertoires in COVID-19. Study-wide context: Material from acute and convalescent COVID-19 was sourced from the United States, Italy and Spain.

In the authors' workflow: How many nucleated cells were present was estimated from reference gene primer amplification. Measured with immunoSEQ multiplex PCR; TCRdb has only the in-frame clones, and not every one. V and J calls and clone size are those listed in that table; D and trimming were worked out from the DNA. The data show fewer than 200,000 clones, with around 83% seen just once and approximately 8% held by the top ten. The sample comprised peripheral blood. This chain links TRBV28 with TRBJ2-3; 10 bases map to TRBD2. This receptor was obtained from a woman in her seventies with COVID-19, enrolled during active disease. The CDR3 DNA is TGTGCCAGCCAAAGTTTAGTGGGGGCTAGCGGGAGTATTGGCACAGATACGCAGTATTTT. Translated: CASQSLVGASGSIGTDTQYF.